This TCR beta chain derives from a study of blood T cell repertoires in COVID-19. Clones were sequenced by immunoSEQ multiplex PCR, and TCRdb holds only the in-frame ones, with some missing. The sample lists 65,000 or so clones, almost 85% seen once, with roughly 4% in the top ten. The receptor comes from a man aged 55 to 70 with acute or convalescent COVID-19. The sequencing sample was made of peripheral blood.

The CDR3 nucleotides read TGTGCCATCAGCGCCAGCCAGGGTCAGCCCCAGCATTTT. Protein: CAISASQGQPQHF. This chain uses TRBV10-3 with TRBJ1-5; the D gene is possibly TRBD1 (5 bases). The CDR3 is made up of 13 amino acids. The V end was cut by 6 bases, the J end by 6 bases, with 12 bases between. Germline V gives CDR1 ENHRY, CDR2 SYGVKD.